This entry concerns a single TCR beta chain. This clone occurred a few times. Its antigen remains unidentified. Base qualities are missing; no much larger clone stands one base away. This sample stems from a study of blood T cell repertoires in COVID-19 (dated by TCRdb to 2020 to 2021). Describing the broader study: The collaborator samples originated in the United States, Italy and Spain and spanned the acute and convalescent phases of COVID-19. The samples were drawn from the first 160 participants of the ongoing ImmuneRACE study and from 1,254 subjects provided by 6 global collaborators. Deeply sampled blood TCRbeta repertoires from subjects exposed to, actively infected with, or recovered from COVID-19 were included in the dataset. A de-identified subject ID, COVID-19 status, age in years and sex were almost always included in the sample metadata. The material from the prospective study consisted of cDNA or gDNA derived from T cells, B-cell-depleted T cells, or PBMCs. The repertoires were released in a freely available public database intended as a resource for research on the immune response to SARS-CoV-2. Where HLA class I and class II types were available, the types were taken from metadata supplied by the sample provider, not from assay-based typing.

The immunoSEQ Assay, a bias-controlled multiplex PCR, was used to amplify TCRbeta CDR3 regions from genomic DNA. Regarding the original processing steps: The number of nucleated cells in each sample was estimated from the amplification of reference gene primers within the assay. To quantify the absolute abundance of each unique TCRbeta CDR3 rearrangement, sequence reads were collapsed and filtered. For each sample, productive Simpson clonality was calculated as the square root of Simpson's diversity index across productive rearrangements. TCRdb limited this immuneACCESS table to in-frame rearrangements with V and J called. A share of clones is missing; checked studies link under half to unresolved V genes, and the rest is unexplained. That table gives V, J and clone size, and the DNA gave D and trimming. This sample has approximately 96,000 clones in its table, and about 88% of those were observed once. Of the sample, roughly 2.8% falls within the top ten clones.

The collaborating institutions used their own protocols to collect whole blood in K2EDTA tubes. For TCRbeta analysis, collaborators shipped samples in one of three forms: frozen whole blood, isolated PBMCs, or DNA extracted from either of those sample types. Inclusive of the bounding cysteine and phenylalanine, the CDR3 is 13 residues long. Left in the record is the CDR3 DNA by itself, 39 bases read in frame from the first base. The CDR1 and CDR2 encoded by the germline V gene (reference sequence) are SGHNT and YYREEE. The V and J ends are trimmed by 0 bases and 5 bases, leaving 8 bases between them. Here is what the overall study found, with its caveats: How much clinical and demographic metadata was included differed by source and by participant, and the metadata was provided uncurated.

Sequenced material: peripheral blood. In this chain, TRBV5-4 is recombined with TRBJ2-5, with no confident D gene call. The source of this sequence is a woman older than 75 with acute or convalescent COVID-19. The DNA reads TGTGCCAGCAGCTTGGAAGTCCGGGAGACCCAGTACTTC. The resulting protein is CASSLEVRETQYF.